The source of this T cell receptor beta chain is a study of CD8 T cells in Susac syndrome. TEMRA cells were FACS-enriched and CD8+ and CD4+ T cells negatively isolated. Findings and caveats of the study: It was acknowledged in the study that its TCR sequencing and HLA analysis involved a relatively small number of individuals.

Details on this clonotype: Antigen unknown.

About 0.5 to 1 ug RNA was reverse transcribed with random hexamers. An immunoSEQ multiplex PCR amplified TCR beta CDR3 over 54 Vbeta and 13 Jbeta. TCRdb re-derived calls from the immunoSEQ multiplex PCR reads in MiXCR, one entry per CDR3 protein. The data hold some 100,000 distinct CDR3 sequences, with roughly 92% observed a single time. The CDR3 spans 16 residues. V lost 4 bases to trimming and J lost 4 bases; unmatched junction nucleotides: 8. Germline values: CDR1 LNHNV, CDR2 YYDKDF (reference sequence). Sequencing was done on a sample of CD8+ T cells from PBMCs. The rearrangement uses TRBV15 and TRBJ2-3; 10 nucleotides agree with TRBD2. This sequence was found in a human donor in good health. The CDR3 region is CATSKTPGLASDTQYF. In DNA form, the CDR3 reads TGTGCCACCAGCAAGACTCCGGGACTAGCGTCAGATACGCAGTATTTT. Supplemented by reference TRBV15 and TRBJ2-3, the full variable domain reads DAMVIQNPRYQVTQFGKPVTLSCSQTLNHNVMYWYQQKSSQAPKLLFHYYDKDFNNEADTPDNFQSRRPNTSFCFLDIRSPGLGDTAMYLCATSKTPGLASDTQYFGPGTRLTVL.